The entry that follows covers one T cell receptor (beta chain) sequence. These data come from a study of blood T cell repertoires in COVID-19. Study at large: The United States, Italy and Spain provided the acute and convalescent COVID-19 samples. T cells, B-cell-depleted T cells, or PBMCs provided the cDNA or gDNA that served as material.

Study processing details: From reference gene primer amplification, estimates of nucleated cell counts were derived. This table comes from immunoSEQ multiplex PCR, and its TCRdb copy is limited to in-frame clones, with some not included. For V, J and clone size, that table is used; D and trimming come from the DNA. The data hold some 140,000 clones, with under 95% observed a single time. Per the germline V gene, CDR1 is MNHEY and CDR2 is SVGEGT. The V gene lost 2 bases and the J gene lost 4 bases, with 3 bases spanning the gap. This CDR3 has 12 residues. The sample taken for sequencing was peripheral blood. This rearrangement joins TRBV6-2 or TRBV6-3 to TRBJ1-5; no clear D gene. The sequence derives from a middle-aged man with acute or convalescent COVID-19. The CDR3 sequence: CASSYLNQPQHF. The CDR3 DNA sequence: TGTGCCAGCAGTTACCTTAATCAGCCCCAGCATTTT.